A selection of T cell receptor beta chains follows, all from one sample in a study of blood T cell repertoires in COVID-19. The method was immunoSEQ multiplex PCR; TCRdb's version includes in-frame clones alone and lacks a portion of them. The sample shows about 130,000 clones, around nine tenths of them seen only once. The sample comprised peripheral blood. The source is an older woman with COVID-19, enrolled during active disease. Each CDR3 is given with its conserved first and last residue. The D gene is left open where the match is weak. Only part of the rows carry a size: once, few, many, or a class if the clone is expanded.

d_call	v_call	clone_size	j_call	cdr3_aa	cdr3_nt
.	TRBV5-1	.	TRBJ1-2	CASSGGHGYGYTF	TGCGCCAGCAGCGGGGGACACGGATATGGCTACACCTTC
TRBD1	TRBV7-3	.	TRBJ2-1	CASSLGTGDSYNEQFF	TGTGCCAGCAGCTTAGGGACAGGGGACTCCTACAATGAGCAGTTCTTC
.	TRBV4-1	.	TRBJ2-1	CASSQGDSGVAEQFF	TGCGCCAGCAGCCAGGGAGACTCAGGGGTCGCTGAGCAGTTCTTC
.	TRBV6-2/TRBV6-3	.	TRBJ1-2	CASSNRHFALDYGYTF	TGTGCCAGCAGTAATAGACATTTTGCCTTGGACTATGGCTACACCTTC
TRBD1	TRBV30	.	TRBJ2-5	CAWTRQGETQYF	TGTGCCTGGACTAGACAGGGCGAGACCCAGTACTTC
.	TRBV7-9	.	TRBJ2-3	CASARTAPDTQYF	TGTGCCAGCGCCCGGACAGCTCCAGATACGCAGTATTTT
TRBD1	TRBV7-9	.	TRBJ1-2	CASSFPGQGPINYGYTF	TGTGCCAGCAGCTTTCCGGGACAGGGGCCGATAAACTATGGCTACACCTTC
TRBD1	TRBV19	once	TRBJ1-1	CASEGQFTEAFF	TGTGCCAGTGAGGGACAGTTCACTGAAGCTTTCTTT
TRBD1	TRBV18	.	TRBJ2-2	CASSPRGGPNTGELFF	TGTGCCAGCTCACCCCGAGGGGGCCCAAACACCGGGGAGCTGTTTTTT
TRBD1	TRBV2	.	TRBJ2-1	CASRANRGSGYNEQFF	TGTGCCAGCAGAGCAAACAGGGGGAGCGGGTACAATGAGCAGTTCTTC
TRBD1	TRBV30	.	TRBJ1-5	CAWQGARNQPQHF	TGTGCCTGGCAGGGGGCGAGGAATCAGCCCCAGCATTTT
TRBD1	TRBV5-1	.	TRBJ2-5	CASSLGQGKETQYF	TGCGCCAGCAGCTTGGGACAGGGGAAAGAGACCCAGTACTTC
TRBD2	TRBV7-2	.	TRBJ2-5	CASSLGGLSGETQYF	TGTGCCAGCAGCTTAGGGGGACTATCGGGAGAGACCCAGTACTTC
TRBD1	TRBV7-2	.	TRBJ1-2	CASSAQQGDGYTF	TGTGCCAGCAGCGCTCAACAGGGGGATGGCTACACCTTC
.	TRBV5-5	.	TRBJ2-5	CASSSTGGEIGQYF	TGTGCCAGCAGCTCGACGGGGGGCGAAATCGGCCAGTACTTC
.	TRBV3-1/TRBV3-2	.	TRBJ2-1	CASSQETQGSYNEQFF	TGTGCCAGCAGCCAAGAAACGCAGGGCTCCTACAATGAGCAGTTCTTC
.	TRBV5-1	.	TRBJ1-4	CASSPYPGTNEKLFF	TGCGCCAGCAGCCCGTACCCAGGAACTAATGAAAAACTGTTTTTT
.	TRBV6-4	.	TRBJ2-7	CASRNGTPETYEQYF	TGTGCCAGCAGAAACGGGACTCCCGAAACCTACGAGCAGTACTTC
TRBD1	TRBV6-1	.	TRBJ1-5	CASSELTGYQPQHF	TGTGCCAGCAGTGAATTGACAGGGTATCAGCCCCAGCATTTT
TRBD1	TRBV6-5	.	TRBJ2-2	CASERTGGGELFF	TGTGCCAGCGAGAGGACAGGGGGCGGGGAGCTGTTTTTT
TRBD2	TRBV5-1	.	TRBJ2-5	CASSVGRGGETQYF	TGCGCCAGCAGCGTGGGACGGGGAGGGGAGACCCAGTACTTC
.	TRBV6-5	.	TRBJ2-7	CASSYETYEQYF	TGTGCCAGCAGTTACGAGACCTACGAGCAGTACTTC
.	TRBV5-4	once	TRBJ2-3	CASSVGVSRTDTQYF	TGTGCCAGCAGCGTAGGGGTTTCGCGCACAGATACGCAGTATTTT
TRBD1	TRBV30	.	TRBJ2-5	CAWNQQGMETQYF	TGTGCCTGGAACCAACAGGGGATGGAGACCCAGTACTTC
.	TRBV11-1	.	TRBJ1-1	CASSLDPGLNTEAFF	TGTGCCAGCAGCTTAGATCCAGGGTTGAACACTGAAGCTTTCTTT
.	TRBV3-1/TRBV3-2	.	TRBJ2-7	CASSQDFRGHGPYEQYF	TGTGCCAGCAGCCAAGATTTCCGCGGACATGGGCCCTACGAGCAGTACTTC
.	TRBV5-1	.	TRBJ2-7	CASSPHTSTGTEQYF	TGCGCCAGCAGCCCCCATACCTCAACAGGGACCGAGCAGTACTTC